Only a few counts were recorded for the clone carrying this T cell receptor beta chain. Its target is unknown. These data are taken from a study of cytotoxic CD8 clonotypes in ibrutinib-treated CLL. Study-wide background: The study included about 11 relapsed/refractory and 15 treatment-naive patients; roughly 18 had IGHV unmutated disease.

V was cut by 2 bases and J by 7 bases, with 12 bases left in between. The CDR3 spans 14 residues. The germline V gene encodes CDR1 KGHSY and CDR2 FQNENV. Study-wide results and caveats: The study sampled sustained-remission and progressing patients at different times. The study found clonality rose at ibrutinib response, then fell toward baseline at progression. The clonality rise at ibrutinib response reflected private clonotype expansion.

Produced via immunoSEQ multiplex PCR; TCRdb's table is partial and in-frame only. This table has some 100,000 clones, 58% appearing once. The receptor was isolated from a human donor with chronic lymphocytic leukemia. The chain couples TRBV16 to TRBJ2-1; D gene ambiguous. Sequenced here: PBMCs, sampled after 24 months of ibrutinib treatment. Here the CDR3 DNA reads TGTGCCAGCAGCCAAGCAAGAGGTCGTAATGAGCAGTTCTTC. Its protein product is CASSQARGRNEQFF.